Each of the 5 T cell receptor beta chains below was sequenced from the same sample in a study of blood T cell repertoires in COVID-19. Some clones are missing from TCRdb's copy, which holds only in-frame ones; the method was immunoSEQ multiplex PCR. The table records 100,000 to 150,000 clones, roughly 87% of them present only once. Sequenced sample: peripheral blood. The source is a woman older than 75 with acute or convalescent COVID-19.

The chain uses TRBV2 and TRBJ1-5, with D possibly matching TRBD1 (5 bases). The CDR3 is made up of 16 amino acids. Germline lookup yields CDR1 SNHLY and CDR2 FYNNEI. V lost 0 bases and J lost 2, with 11 bases in between. The CDR3 DNA is TGTGCCAGCAGTGAAGCGCGGGGGAGGCGCAATCAGCCCCAGCATTTT. As protein: CASSEARGRRNQPQHF.

V gene TRBV19 combines with J gene TRBJ1-6; D is possibly TRBD1 (5 bases). In germline, CDR1 is LNHDA, CDR2 SQIVND (reference sequence). The CDR3 contains 15 residues. The V end was cut by 4 bases, the J end by 8 bases, with 15 bases between. CDR3 loop: CASSTSRVGDSPLHF. The CDR3 DNA follows: TGTGCCAGTAGTACATCCAGGGTTGGAGATTCACCCCTCCACTTT.

The chain combines TRBV2 with TRBJ1-4; D call uncertain. With 4 bases removed from V and 6 bases from J, the gap between germline ends came to 6 bases. The CDR3 contains 12 residues. Germline CDR1 is SNHLY and CDR2 is FYNNEI. In DNA form, the CDR3 reads TGTGCCAGCAGTGCTGTTGATGAAAAACTGTTTTTT. It specifies CASSAVDEKLFF. The full variable domain, rest sourced from reference TRBV2 and TRBJ1-4, is EPEVTQTPSHQVTQMGQEVILRCVPISNHLYFYWYRQILGQKVEFLVSFYNNEISEKSEIFDDQFSVERPDGSNFTLKIRSTKLEDSAMYFCASSAVDEKLFFGSGTQLSVL.

The chain joins TRBV4-2 to TRBJ2-2; D is possibly TRBD1 (7 bases). V lost 2 bases and J 0 bases, leaving 13 bases between the germline ends. The germline V gene has CDR1 LGHNA and CDR2 YNFKEQ. The CDR3 extends over 17 amino acids. As DNA, the CDR3 is TGTGCCAGCAGCCAATGGAGGGGACAGCCGAACACCGGGGAGCTGTTTTTT. Its protein is CASSQWRGQPNTGELFF.

The chain employs TRBV13 and TRBJ1-3, with 10 nucleotides matching TRBD1. The CDR3 runs 17 residues. V was pared by 0 bases and J by 1 base, with 3 bases of the junction left unmatched. Germline V CDR1 and CDR2: PRHDT, FYEKMQ (reference sequence). In DNA, the CDR3 is TGTGCCAGCAGCTTAGGGGGACAGGGGAAGTCTGGAAACACCATATATTTT. Its translation is CASSLGGQGKSGNTIYF.